Here is one T cell receptor (beta chain) with its context. The target antigen is unknown. The identical CDR3 is also encoded by other nucleotide sequences in the sample. Assay: immunoSEQ multiplex PCR; the TCRdb copy retains only in-frame clones and omits some. Among about 1,800,000 clones, just under 95% were seen once, and the ten largest hold around 1.2%. Cells designated naive CD8 were CD45RO-negative and were positively selected for CCR7, with terminally differentiated effector memory CD45RA+ cells excluded. These data belong to a study of shared clonotypes between healthy human individuals. Study-level background: Donors had three CD4 naive, three CD4 memory, two CD8 naive and one CD8 memory plate apiece. Regarding the study as a whole: Naive subsets generally had larger estimated richness than memory subsets. In the sorted subsets, rarefaction showed sequencing was incomplete despite large depth.

V lost 2 bases and J lost 3, with 8 bases in between. CDR1 is SGHTA and CDR2 is FQGNSA in the germline V gene. This CDR3 has 13 residues. The sequence was collected from a man between 18 and 35 years old in good health. The material sequenced was naive CD8+ T cells sorted from blood. The gene calls are TRBV7-2 and TRBJ2-7; tentative D call: TRBD1 (6 bases). The CDR3 region is CASSLRGSYEQYF. CDR3 DNA sequence: TGTGCCAGCAGCTTAAGGGGGAGCTACGAGCAGTACTTC. The full variable domain, completed using reference TRBV7-2 and TRBJ2-7, is GAGVSQSPSNKVTEKGKDVELRCDPISGHTALYWYRQSLGQGLEFLIYFQGNSAPDKSGLPSDRFSAERTGGSVSTLTIQRTQQEDSAVYLCASSLRGSYEQYFGPGTRLTVT.